The TCR beta chain under discussion was sequenced for a study of Ad26.COV2.S vaccination and SARS-CoV-2 variants. As for the study in general: Once or twice, 56 days apart, Ad26.COV2.S was delivered intramuscularly.

On this clone itself: Its antigen remains unidentified.

Per the germline V gene, CDR1 is LNHDA and CDR2 is SQIVND (reference sequence). Trimming removed 5 bases from V and 0 bases from J, with 13 bases in between. The CDR3 runs 15 residues. Generated by immunoSEQ multiplex PCR, the TCRdb table keeps only in-frame clones and is missing some. The sample shows over 300,000 clones, around four fifths of them seen only once. Whole-study findings and limits: The study found higher spike-specific TCR breadth in vaccine than placebo recipients.

Sample treatment: roughly 20 received Ad26.COV2.S at low or high dose, single or two shots; 5 received placebo; per-sample allocation not given. Sampling was performed 63 days after the first vaccine or placebo injection. Donation was by an adult aged 18-55 years who was in Boston. Ad26.COV2.S expressed prefusion-stabilized spike from the original Wuhan strain. This specimen consisted of peripheral blood, obtained in a trial of Ad26.COV2.S vaccine versus placebo. The source is a person between 18 and 60 years old who received the Ad26.COV2.S COVID-19 vaccine or a placebo. This chain uses TRBV19 with TRBJ1-1, with D maybe TRBD1 (6 bases). CDR3 region: CASSWGTMMNTEAFF. The CDR3 DNA reads TGTGCCAGTAGTTGGGGGACAATGATGAACACTGAAGCTTTCTTT.